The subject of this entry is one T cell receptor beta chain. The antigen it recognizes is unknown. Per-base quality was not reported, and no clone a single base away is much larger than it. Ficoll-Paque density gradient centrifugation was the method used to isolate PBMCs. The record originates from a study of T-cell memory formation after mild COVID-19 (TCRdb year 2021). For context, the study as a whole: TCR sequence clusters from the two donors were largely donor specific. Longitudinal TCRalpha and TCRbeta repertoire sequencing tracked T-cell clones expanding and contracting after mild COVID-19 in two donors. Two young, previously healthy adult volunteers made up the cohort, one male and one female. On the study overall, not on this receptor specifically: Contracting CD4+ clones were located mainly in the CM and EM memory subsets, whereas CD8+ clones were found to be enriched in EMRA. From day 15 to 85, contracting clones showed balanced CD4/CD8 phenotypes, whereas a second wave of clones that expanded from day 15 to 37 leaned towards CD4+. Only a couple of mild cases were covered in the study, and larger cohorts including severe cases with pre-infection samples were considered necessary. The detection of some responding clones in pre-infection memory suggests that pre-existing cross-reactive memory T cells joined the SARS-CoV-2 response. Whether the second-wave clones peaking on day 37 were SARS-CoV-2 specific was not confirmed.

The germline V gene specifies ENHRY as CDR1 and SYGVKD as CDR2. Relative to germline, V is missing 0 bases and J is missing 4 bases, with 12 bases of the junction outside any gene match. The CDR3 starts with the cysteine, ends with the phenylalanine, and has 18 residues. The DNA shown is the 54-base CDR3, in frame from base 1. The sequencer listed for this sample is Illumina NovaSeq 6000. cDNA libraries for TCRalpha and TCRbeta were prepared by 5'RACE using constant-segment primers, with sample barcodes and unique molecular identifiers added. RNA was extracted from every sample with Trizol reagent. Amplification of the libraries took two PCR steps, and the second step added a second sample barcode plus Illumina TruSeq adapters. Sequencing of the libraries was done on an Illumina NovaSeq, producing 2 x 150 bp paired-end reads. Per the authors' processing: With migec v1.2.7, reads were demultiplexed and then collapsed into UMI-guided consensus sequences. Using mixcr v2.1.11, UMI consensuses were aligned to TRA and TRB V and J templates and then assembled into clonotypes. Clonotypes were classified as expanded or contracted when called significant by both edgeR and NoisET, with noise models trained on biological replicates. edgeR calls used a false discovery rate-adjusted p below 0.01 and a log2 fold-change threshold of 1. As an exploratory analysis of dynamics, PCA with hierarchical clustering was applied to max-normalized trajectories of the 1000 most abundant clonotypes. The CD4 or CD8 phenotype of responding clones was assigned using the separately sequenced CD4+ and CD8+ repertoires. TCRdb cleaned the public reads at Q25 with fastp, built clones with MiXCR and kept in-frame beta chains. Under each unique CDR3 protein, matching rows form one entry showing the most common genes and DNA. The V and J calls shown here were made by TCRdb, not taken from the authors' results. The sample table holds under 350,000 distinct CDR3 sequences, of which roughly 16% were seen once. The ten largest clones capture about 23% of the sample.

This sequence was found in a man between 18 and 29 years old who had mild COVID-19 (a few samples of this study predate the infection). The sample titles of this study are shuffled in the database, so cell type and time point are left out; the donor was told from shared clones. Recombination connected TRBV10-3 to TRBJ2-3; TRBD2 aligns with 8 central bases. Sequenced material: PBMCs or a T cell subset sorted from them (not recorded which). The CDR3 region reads CAISESLGSGSFADTQYF. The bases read TGTGCCATCAGTGAGTCTTTGGGGAGCGGGAGTTTTGCAGATACGCAGTATTTT.